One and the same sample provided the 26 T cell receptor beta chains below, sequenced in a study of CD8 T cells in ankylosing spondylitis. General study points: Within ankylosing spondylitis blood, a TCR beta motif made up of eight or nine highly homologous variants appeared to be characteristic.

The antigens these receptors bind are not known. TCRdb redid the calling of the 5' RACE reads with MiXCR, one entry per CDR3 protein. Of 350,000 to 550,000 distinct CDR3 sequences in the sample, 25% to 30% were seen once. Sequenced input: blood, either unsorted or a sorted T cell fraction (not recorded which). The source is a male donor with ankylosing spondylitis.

In DNA, the CDR3 is TGTGCCAGCAGCCAAGAGGTGACCTACTATGGCTACACCTTC. It encodes CASSQEVTYYGYTF. The chain has TRBV4-2 and TRBJ1-2; no reliable D call. CDR3 length: 14 residues. Trimming left V 0 bases short and J 3 bases short, with 8 bases between. Per the germline V gene, CDR1 is LGHNA and CDR2 is YNFKEQ.

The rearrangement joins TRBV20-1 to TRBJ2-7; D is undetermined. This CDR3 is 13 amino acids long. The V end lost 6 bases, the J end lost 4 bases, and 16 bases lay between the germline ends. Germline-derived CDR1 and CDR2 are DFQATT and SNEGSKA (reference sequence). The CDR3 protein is CSAARLEVYEQYF. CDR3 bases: TGCAGTGCGGCGCGCCTTGAGGTATACGAGCAGTACTTC.

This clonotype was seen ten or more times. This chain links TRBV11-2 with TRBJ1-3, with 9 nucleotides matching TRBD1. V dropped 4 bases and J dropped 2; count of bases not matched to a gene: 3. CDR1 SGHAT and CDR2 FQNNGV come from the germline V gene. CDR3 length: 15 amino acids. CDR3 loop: CASSSRTGAGNTIYF. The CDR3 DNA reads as TGTGCCAGCAGCTCTCGGACAGGGGCTGGAAACACCATATATTTT.

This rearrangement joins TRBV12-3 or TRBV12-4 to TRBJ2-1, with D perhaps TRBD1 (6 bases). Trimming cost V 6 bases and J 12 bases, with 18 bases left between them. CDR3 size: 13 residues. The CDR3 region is CASSQDGQPRQFF. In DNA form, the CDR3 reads TGTGCCAGCAGCCAGGATGGACAGCCTCGGCAGTTCTTC.

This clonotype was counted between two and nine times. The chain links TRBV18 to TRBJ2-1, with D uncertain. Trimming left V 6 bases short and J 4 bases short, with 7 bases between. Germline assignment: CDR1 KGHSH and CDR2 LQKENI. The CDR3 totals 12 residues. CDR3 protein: CASSSEYNEQFF. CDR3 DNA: TGTGCCAGCTCGTCAGAATACAATGAGCAGTTCTTC.

Here the CDR3 reads CASCHRGEAWSDVGETQYF. In nucleotides, the CDR3 is TGTGCCAGCTGCCATAGAGGGGAGGCGTGGAGCGATGTAGGGGAGACCCAGTACTTC. The chain has TRBV12-3 or TRBV12-4 and TRBJ2-5; TRBD2 might be the D (6 bases). This CDR3 has 19 amino acids. With 8 bases removed from V and 5 bases from J, the gap between germline ends came to 33 bases.

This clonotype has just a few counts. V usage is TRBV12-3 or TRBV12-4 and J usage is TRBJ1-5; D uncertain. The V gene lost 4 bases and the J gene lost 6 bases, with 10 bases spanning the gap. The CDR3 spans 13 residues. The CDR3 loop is CASSWEWRQPQHF. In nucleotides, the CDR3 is TGTGCCAGCAGTTGGGAGTGGCGTCAGCCCCAGCATTTT.

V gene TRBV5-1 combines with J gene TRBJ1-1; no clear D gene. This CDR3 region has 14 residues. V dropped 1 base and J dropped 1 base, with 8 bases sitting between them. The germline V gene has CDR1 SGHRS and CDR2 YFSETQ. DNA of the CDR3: TGCGCCAGCAGCTTGAGTCCAGCGAACACTGAAGCTTTCTTT. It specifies CASSLSPANTEAFF.

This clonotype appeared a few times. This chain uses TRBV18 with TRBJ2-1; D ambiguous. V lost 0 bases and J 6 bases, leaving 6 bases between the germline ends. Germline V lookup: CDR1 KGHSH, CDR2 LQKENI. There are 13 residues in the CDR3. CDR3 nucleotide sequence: TGTGCCAGCTCACCACCGGTTTTCAATGAGCAGTTCTTC. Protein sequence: CASSPPVFNEQFF.

In DNA, the CDR3 is TGTGCCAGCAGCCCTATGGCAAGCGGGACCCCCTACAATGAGCAGTTCTTC. Translating gives CASSPMASGTPYNEQFF. The chain combines TRBV3-1 with TRBJ2-1; TRBD2 matches 7 bases. The CDR3 is 17 residues long. Germline CDR1 reads LGHDT; CDR2 reads YNNKEL (reference sequence). With V trimmed by 4 bases and J by 2 bases, 11 bases remained unmatched.

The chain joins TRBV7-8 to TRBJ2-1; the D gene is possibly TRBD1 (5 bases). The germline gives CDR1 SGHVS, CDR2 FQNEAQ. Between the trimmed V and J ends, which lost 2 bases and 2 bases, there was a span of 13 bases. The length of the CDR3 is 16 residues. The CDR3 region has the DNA TGTGCCAGCAGCTTAAGTTGGCAGGGAACCTACAATGAGCAGTTCTTC. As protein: CASSLSWQGTYNEQFF.

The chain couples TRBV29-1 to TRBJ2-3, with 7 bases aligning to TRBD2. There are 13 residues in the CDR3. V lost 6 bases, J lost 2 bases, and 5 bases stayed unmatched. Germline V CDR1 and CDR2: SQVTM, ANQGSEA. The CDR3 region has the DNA TGCAGCGTGGGAGGGGTGATCACAGATACGCAGTATTTT. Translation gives CSVGGVITDTQYF.

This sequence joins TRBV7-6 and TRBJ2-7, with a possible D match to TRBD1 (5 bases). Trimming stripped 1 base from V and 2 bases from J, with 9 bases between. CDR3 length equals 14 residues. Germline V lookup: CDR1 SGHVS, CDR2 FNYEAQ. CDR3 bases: TGTGCCAGCAGCTTAGGACAGAAAACCTACGAGCAGTACTTC. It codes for CASSLGQKTYEQYF.

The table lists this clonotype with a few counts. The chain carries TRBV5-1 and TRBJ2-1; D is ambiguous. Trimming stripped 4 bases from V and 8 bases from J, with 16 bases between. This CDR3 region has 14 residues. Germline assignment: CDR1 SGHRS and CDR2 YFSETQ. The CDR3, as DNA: TGCGCCAGCAGCCCTGACGGTAGTGGGGATGAGCAGTTCTTC. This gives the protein CASSPDGSGDEQFF.

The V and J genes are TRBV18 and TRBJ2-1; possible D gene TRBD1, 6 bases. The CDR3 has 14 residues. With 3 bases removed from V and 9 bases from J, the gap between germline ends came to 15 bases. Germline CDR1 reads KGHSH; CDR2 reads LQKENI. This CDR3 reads CASSPYIGGSEQFF. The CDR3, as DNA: TGTGCCAGCTCACCGTACATTGGGGGCTCTGAGCAGTTCTTC.

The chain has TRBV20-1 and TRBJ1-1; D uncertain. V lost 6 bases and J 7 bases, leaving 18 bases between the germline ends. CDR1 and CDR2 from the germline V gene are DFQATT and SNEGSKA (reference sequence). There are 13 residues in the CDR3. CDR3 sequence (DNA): TGCAGTGCCGGAGATACCCGAGGAGGTGAAGCTTTCTTT. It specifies CSAGDTRGGEAFF.

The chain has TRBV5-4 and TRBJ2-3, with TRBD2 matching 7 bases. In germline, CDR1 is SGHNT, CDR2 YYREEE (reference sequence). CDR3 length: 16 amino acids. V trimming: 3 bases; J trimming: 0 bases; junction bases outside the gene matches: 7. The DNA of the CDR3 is TGTGCCAGCAGCTCGCCTAGCGGATCCAGCACAGATACGCAGTATTTT. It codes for CASSSPSGSSTDTQYF.

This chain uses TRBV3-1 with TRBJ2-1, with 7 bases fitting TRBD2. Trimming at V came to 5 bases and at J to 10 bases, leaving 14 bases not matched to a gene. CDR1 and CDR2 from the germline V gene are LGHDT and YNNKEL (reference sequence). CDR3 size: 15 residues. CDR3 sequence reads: CASSASGTASWEQFF. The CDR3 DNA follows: TGTGCCAGCAGCGCAAGCGGGACTGCTAGTTGGGAGCAGTTCTTC.

The CDR3, as DNA: TGTGCCAGCAAAGCGGGTCCAGATACGCAGTATTTT. Protein product: CASKAGPDTQYF. The chain joins TRBV6-5 to TRBJ2-3; maybe TRBD2 (6 bases). Trimming removed 7 bases from V and 4 bases from J, with 9 bases in between. The CDR3 totals 12 residues. Germline CDR1 reads MNHEY; CDR2 reads SVGAGI.

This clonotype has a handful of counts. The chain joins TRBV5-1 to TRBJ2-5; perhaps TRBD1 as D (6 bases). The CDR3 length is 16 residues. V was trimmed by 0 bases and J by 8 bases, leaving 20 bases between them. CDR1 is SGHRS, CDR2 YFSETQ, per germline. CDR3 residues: CASSLGDNQRDNTQYF. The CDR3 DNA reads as TGCGCCAGCAGCTTGGGGGACAATCAGAGGGATAATACCCAGTACTTC.

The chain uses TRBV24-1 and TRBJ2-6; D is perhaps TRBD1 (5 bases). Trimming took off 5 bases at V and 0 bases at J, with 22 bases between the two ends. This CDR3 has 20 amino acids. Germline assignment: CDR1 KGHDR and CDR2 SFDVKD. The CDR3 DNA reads TGTGCCACCAGTGGATCCAGCAGGGATAAAACGAACTCTGGGGCCAACGTCCTGACTTTC. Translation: CATSGSSRDKTNSGANVLTF.

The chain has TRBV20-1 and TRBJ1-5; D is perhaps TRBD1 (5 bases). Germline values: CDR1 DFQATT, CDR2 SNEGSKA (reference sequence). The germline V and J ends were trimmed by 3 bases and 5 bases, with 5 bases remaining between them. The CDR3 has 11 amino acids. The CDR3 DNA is TGCAGTGCTAGGGGGCATCAGCCCCAGCATTTT. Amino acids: CSARGHQPQHF.

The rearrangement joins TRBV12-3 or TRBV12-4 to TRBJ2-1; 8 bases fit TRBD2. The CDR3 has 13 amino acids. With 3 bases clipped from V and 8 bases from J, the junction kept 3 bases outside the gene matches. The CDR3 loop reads CASSFGRGYEQFF. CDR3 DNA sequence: TGTGCCAGCAGTTTCGGGAGGGGCTATGAGCAGTTCTTC.

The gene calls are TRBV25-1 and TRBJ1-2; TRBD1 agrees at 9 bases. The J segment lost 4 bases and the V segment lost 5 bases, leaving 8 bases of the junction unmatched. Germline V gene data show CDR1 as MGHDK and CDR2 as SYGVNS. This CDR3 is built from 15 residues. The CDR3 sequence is CASSQQGQGIYGYTF. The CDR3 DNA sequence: TGTGCCAGCAGTCAACAGGGACAGGGCATCTATGGCTACACCTTC.

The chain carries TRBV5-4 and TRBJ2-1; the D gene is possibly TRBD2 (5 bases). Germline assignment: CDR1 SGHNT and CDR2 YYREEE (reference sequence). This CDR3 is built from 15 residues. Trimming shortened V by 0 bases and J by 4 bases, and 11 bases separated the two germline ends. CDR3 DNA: TGTGCCAGCAGCTTGGCAGCGGACTCTTACAATGAGCAGTTCTTC. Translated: CASSLAADSYNEQFF.

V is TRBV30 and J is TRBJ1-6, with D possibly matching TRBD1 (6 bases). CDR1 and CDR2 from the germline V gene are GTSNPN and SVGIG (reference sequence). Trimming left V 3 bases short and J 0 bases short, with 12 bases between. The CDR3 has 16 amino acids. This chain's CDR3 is CAWSGTLSSYNSPLHF. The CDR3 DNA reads TGTGCCTGGAGCGGGACATTGAGCTCCTATAATTCACCCCTCCACTTT.